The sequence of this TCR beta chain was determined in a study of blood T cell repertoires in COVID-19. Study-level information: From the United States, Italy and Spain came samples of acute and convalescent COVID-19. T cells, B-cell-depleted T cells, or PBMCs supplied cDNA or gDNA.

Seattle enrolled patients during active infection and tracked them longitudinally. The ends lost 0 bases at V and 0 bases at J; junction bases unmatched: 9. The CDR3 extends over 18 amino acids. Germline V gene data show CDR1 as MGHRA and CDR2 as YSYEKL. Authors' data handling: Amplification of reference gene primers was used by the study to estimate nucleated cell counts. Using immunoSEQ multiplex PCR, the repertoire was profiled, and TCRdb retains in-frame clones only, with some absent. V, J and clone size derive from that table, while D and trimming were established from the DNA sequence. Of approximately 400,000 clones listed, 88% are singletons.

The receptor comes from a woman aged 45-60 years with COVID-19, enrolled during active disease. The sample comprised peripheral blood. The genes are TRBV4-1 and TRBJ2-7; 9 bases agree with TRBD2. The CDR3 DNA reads TGCGCCAGCAGCCAAGATAGGAGGCTAGCGGGGAGCTCCTACGAGCAGTACTTC. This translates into CASSQDRRLAGSSYEQYF.